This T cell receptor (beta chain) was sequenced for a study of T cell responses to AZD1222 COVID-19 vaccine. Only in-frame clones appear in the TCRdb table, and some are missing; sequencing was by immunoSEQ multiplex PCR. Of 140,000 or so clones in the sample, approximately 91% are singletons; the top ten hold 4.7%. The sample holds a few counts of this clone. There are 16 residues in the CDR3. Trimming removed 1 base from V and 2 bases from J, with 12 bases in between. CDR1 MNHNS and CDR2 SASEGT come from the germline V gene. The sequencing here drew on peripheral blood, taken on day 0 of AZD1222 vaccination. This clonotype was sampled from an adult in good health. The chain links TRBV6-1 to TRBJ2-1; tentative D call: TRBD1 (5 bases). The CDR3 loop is CASSEDWGSAYNEQFF. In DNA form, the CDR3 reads TGTGCCAGCAGTGAAGACTGGGGCTCCGCCTACAATGAGCAGTTCTTC.